The clone carrying this TCR beta chain was picked up a small number of times. The antigen is undetermined. The data originate from a study of T-cell reconstitution after alpha-beta-depleted transplantation in children. The TCRbeta library was prepared with unique molecular identifiers. TCRdb ran MiXCR on the PCR reads and lists one entry per CDR3 protein. In the table there are some 600,000 distinct CDR3 sequences, 10% to 15% of which are singletons. The CDR3 sequence is 16 residues long. The germline V gene encodes CDR1 SGHTA and CDR2 FQGNSA. V gave up 5 bases and J gave up 5 bases; unmatched junction bases: 7. Points from the study as a whole: Most T-cell counts and diversity one year after the transplant came from T cells that were newly produced. Roughly two months post-transplant, alpha-beta T cells reportedly originated from several hundred graft clones that had expanded. High day-60 TCRbeta diversity in some patients came from surviving recipient T cells and thymic progenitors.

The receptor comes from a male patient between 5 and 17 years old who had a stem cell transplant for acute myeloid leukemia, so the T cells may come from the graft donor. The rearrangement joins TRBV7-2 to TRBJ2-5; TRBD2 matches 14 bases. The source material was PBMCs, mostly from graft donor cells, sampled 360 days after TCRalphabeta/CD19-depleted stem cell transplant. This CDR3 is CASSGRGLAGAETQYF. Written as DNA, the CDR3 is TGTGCCAGCAGCGGTAGGGGACTAGCGGGAGCGGAGACCCAGTACTTC.